These T cell receptor beta chains were read from a single sample in a study of control samples from healthy donors and cancer patients. The data were produced by immunoSEQ multiplex PCR, yet TCRdb's version contains in-frame clones alone and is incomplete. The sample yields roughly 140,000 clones, about 89% seen once. Sample: blood. All receptors come from a man aged 25 to 45 in good health. Both conserved end residues are part of each CDR3. Each record gives: J gene, clone size, V gene, D gene, CDR3 DNA, CDR3 protein. A D gene is named only where the DNA matches it firmly. Not every row has a clone size; where given, it reads once, few, many or a size class.

>TRBJ1-6|NA|TRBV5-4|NA
TGTGCCAGCAGCGGGGGAGGGGGGAGGAGGAATTCACCCCTCCACTTT
CASSGGGGRRNSPLHF
>TRBJ2-3|NA|TRBV7-9|NA
TGTGCCAGCACCTCCGGGACGGCTAGCACAGATACGCAGTATTTT
CASTSGTASTDTQYF
>TRBJ1-2|NA|TRBV5-1|NA
TGCGCCAGCAGCTGGACGTCGGGGGAGGGTGGCTACACCTTC
CASSWTSGEGGYTF
>TRBJ1-2|NA|TRBV18|TRBD1
TGTGCCAGCTCGCAAGGGACAGGGAAGTATGGCTACACCTTC
CASSQGTGKYGYTF
>TRBJ1-6|NA|TRBV5-1|TRBD1
TGCGCCAGCAGCTCACTTCCTCGGGACAGGGGCTCACCCCTCCACTTT
CASSSLPRDRGSPLHF
>TRBJ2-7|few|TRBV19|TRBD2
TGTGCCAGTGCCGATTTGGGGCTAGCGGGAGCCTACGAGCAGTACTTC
CASADLGLAGAYEQYF
>TRBJ1-1|NA|TRBV11-3|TRBD1
TGTGCCAGCAGCTGGGGACAGACAGGGACTGAAGCTTTCTTT
CASSWGQTGTEAFF
>TRBJ2-7|once|TRBV19|NA
TGTGCCAGTAGTATAGGCCCCCAGGGGTCCCACGAGCAGTACTTC
CASSIGPQGSHEQYF
>TRBJ2-2|NA|TRBV14|TRBD2
TGTGCCAGCAGCCAAGATTTAGGACGGGGGGAGAAGCTGTTTTTT
CASSQDLGRGEKLFF
>TRBJ1-1|once|TRBV4-3|NA
TGCGCCAGCAGCCAAGATTGGGGTTCGGCAGCGGGGGTCACTGAAGCTTTCTTT
CASSQDWGSAAGVTEAFF
>TRBJ2-6|NA|TRBV18|NA
TGTGCCAGCTCGCCTGGTTCGACCAACGTCCTGACTTTC
CASSPGSTNVLTF
>TRBJ1-5|once|TRBV27|NA
TGTGCCAGCAGTCTGATACAAGGGAATCAGCCCCAGCATTTT
CASSLIQGNQPQHF
>TRBJ2-5|NA|TRBV5-1|TRBD2
TGCGCCAGCAGCCAACCACTAGCGGGGGGATTTGAGACCCAGTACTTC
CASSQPLAGGFETQYF
>TRBJ2-7|NA|TRBV27|NA
TGTGCCAGCAGTTTATCGCCCAGGGCCACGTACGAGCAGTACTTC
CASSLSPRATYEQYF
>TRBJ1-5|NA|TRBV7-3|NA
TGTGCCAGCAGCTTGACTGGTGATAGCAATCAGCCCCAGCATTTT
CASSLTGDSNQPQHF
>TRBJ2-3|NA|TRBV7-9|NA
TGTGCCAGCAGCCTTACAGATACGCAGTATTTT
CASSLTDTQYF
>TRBJ1-1|NA|TRBV4-1|NA
TGCGCCAGCAGCCAAGTTCCCAGGGGCACTGAAGCTTTCTTT
CASSQVPRGTEAFF
>TRBJ2-7|NA|TRBV7-2|NA
TGTGCCAGCAGCAACCGTAGGTTGGGGTACGAGCAGTACTTC
CASSNRRLGYEQYF
>TRBJ2-7|NA|TRBV7-2|NA
TGTGCCAGCAGCTTAAACGTCGGGTCCTACGAGCAGTACTTC
CASSLNVGSYEQYF
>TRBJ2-1|NA|TRBV5-1|TRBD2
TGCGCCAGCAGATGGGGCGGACTAGTGGGATACAATGAGCAGTTCTTC
CASRWGGLVGYNEQFF
>TRBJ2-2|NA|TRBV20-1|NA
TGCAGTGCTAGTGCGGGCGCGTCCGGGGAGCTGTTTTTT
CSASAGASGELFF
>TRBJ2-7|NA|TRBV6-5|NA
TGTGCCAGCAGTTCCCGGGATGCCTACGAGCAGTACTTC
CASSSRDAYEQYF
>TRBJ2-7|NA|TRBV5-5|TRBD1
TGTGCCAGCAGCTTGTGGGACGGGACAGGGGCTTACGAGCAGTACTTC
CASSLWDGTGAYEQYF